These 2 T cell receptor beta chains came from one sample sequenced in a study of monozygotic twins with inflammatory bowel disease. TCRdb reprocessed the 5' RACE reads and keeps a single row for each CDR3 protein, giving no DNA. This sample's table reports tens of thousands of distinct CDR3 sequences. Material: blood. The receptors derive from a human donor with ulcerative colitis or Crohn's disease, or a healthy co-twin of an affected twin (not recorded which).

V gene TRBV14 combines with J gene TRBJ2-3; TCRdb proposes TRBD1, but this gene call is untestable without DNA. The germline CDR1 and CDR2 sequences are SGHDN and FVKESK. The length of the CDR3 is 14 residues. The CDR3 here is CASSPLDSTDTQYF.

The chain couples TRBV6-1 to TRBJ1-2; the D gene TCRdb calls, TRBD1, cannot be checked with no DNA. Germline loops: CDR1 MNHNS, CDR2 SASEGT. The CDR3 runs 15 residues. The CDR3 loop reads CASRKDRPGNYGYTF.